This paragraph covers one TCR beta chain sequence. This sample is part of a study of blood T cell repertoires in COVID-19. Study background: Samples representing acute and convalescent COVID-19 were sourced from the United States, Italy and Spain. Sources were T cells, B-cell-depleted T cells, or PBMCs; the material itself was cDNA or gDNA.

The V and J ends lost 3 bases and 2 bases respectively, with 7 bases between them. Germline V gene data show CDR1 as GTSNPN and CDR2 as SVGIG (reference sequence). CDR3 size: 12 residues. Authors' methods: For nucleated cells, counts were estimated from reference gene primer amplification. The protocol was immunoSEQ multiplex PCR, while the TCRdb copy is restricted to in-frame clones and leaves out a portion. D and trimming were read from the DNA, whereas the V and J calls and clone size are those reported in that table. The profile shows roughly 52,000 clones, 80% to 90% of them singletons. The sample taken for sequencing was peripheral blood. The chain has TRBV30 and TRBJ1-2; unclear D gene. The source is a human donor in a cohort sampled during active COVID-19. CDR3 sequence: CAWSSGNYGYTF. Written as DNA, the CDR3 is TGTGCCTGGAGCTCGGGGAACTATGGCTACACCTTC. The entire variable domain, with the rest obtained from reference TRBV30 and TRBJ1-2, is as follows: SQTIHQWPATLVQPVGSPLSLECTVEGTSNPNLYWYRQAAGRGLQLLFYSVGIGQISSEVPQNLSASRPQDRQFILSSKKLLLSDSGFYLCAWSSGNYGYTFGSGTRLTVV.